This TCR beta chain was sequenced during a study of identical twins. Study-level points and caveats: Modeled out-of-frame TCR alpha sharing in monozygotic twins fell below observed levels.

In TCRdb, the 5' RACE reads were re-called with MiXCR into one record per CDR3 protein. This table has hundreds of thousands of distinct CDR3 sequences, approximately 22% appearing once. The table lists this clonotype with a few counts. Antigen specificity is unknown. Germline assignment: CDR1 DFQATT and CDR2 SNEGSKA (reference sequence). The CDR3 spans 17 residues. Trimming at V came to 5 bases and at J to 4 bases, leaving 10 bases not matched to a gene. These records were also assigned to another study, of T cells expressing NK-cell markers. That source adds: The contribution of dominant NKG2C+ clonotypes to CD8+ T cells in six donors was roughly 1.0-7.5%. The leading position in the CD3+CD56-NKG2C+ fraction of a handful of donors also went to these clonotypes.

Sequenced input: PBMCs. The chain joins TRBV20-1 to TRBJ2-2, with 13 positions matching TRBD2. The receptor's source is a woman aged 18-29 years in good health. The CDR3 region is CSALPTSGRRGTGELFF. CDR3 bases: TGCAGTGCTCTTCCGACTAGCGGGAGGAGAGGCACCGGGGAGCTGTTTTTT.